This TCR beta chain was identified during a study of blood T cell repertoires in COVID-19. Study overall: The United States, Italy and Spain provided the acute and convalescent COVID-19 samples. T cells, B-cell-depleted T cells, or PBMCs provided the cDNA or gDNA that served as material.

Trimming cost V 3 bases and J 2 bases, with 18 bases left between them. The CDR3 runs 17 residues. In the study's own analysis: Amplified reference gene primers provided the basis for estimating nucleated cell counts. The assay was immunoSEQ multiplex PCR, and TCRdb's table has in-frame clones only and misses some. V, J and clone size are taken as reported in that table, and D and trimming were inferred from the DNA itself. This table has over 200,000 clones, approximately 80% appearing once. The chain is built from TRBV23-1 and TRBJ2-3, with a possible D match to TRBD2 (5 bases). TRBV23-1 is designated an ORF whose function remains uncertain. The sequenced sample consisted of peripheral blood. The TCR originated in a man aged 35 to 55 with acute or convalescent COVID-19. CDR3 in amino acids: CASSQVAGKRDTDTQYF. The CDR3 DNA is TGCGCCAGCAGTCAGGTCGCCGGGAAACGGGACACAGATACGCAGTATTTT.